This T cell receptor beta chain is drawn from a study of blood T cell repertoires in COVID-19. Study summary: Samples taken during acute and convalescent COVID-19 were collected in the United States, Italy and Spain. T cells, B-cell-depleted T cells, or PBMCs provided the cDNA or gDNA that served as material.

This clone was picked up a small number of times. Authors' methods: Amplification from reference gene primers served as the basis for estimated nucleated cell counts. The table came from immunoSEQ multiplex PCR; TCRdb's copy has only in-frame clones and leaves some out. Clone size and the V and J calls come from that table; the DNA yielded D and trimming. The repertoire holds around 100,000 clones, with about four fifths as singletons. The germline V gene has CDR1 LGHDT and CDR2 YNNKEL (reference sequence). This CDR3 region has 13 residues. Trimming left V 5 bases short and J 4 bases short, with 9 bases between.

The sample consisted of peripheral blood. This receptor was taken from a human donor in a cohort sampled during active COVID-19. The V call is TRBV3-1 (or the pseudogene TRBV3-2), the J call TRBJ1-3, with D uncertain. Here the CDR3 reads CASSLTAGNTIYF. CDR3 DNA: TGTGCCAGCAGCTTGACTGCGGGAAACACCATATATTTT.